This section outlines one TCR beta chain sequence together with its context. What it binds is not known. This entry belongs to a study of blood T cells in healthy people across ages. Study findings and constraints: PBMCs went unsorted, and a conclusive naive versus antigen-experienced comparison was therefore prevented.

Sample-barcoded 5' priming and a J-beta primer mix drove a second PCR of 7 to 11 cycles. One entry per CDR3 protein results from TCRdb running MiXCR on the 5' RACE reads. This sample carries about 570,000 distinct CDR3 sequences, 27% of them seen once, and the ten largest clones take about 18%. The CDR3 has 14 residues. Germline V gene sequence: CDR1 DFQATT, CDR2 SNEGSKA (reference sequence). The junction had 4 bases not matched to a gene; V was cut back by 3 bases and J by 3 bases. This sequence joins TRBV20-1 and TRBJ2-2, with 7 bases that match TRBD1. This TCR derives from a woman aged 70-85 years in good health. Sequenced: blood. CDR3 sequence reads: CSASETGYTGELFF. CDR3 in DNA: TGCAGTGCTAGTGAGACAGGGTACACCGGGGAGCTGTTTTTT.